The 20 T cell receptor beta chains below all came from one sample that was sequenced in a study of shared clonotypes between healthy human individuals. TCRdb's copy holds only in-frame clones and misses some; the assay was immunoSEQ multiplex PCR. The sample records hundreds of thousands of clones, around 74% being singletons. Sequenced sample: memory CD4+ T cells sorted from blood. As for subset: CD45RA-negative fraction. The receptors originated from a woman aged 30 to 39 in good health.

This clone has just one count. The same CDR3 can be traced to other DNA sequences in this sample. This chain links TRBV20-1 with TRBJ1-1; D unresolved. With 3 bases removed from V and 1 base from J, the gap between germline ends came to 3 bases. Looked up from germline, CDR1 is DFQATT and CDR2 is SNEGSKA (reference sequence). CDR3 size: 11 residues. CDR3 sequence (DNA): TGCAGTGCTAGTAGGAACACTGAAGCTTTCTTT. Translated: CSASRNTEAFF.

The rearrangement joins TRBV4-2 to TRBJ2-3; D is possibly TRBD2 (5 bases). CDR3 length: 18 amino acids. Trimming took 0 bases from V and 5 from J, leaving 21 bases between them. Looked up from germline, CDR1 is LGHNA and CDR2 is YNFKEQ. The CDR3 coding sequence is TGTGCCAGCAGCCAAGACCTCCTGGACTCATCGGTCGTAGATACGCAGTATTTT. Encoded protein: CASSQDLLDSSVVDTQYF.

V gene TRBV9 combines with J gene TRBJ1-2; 10 bases are shared with TRBD1. CDR1 is SGDLS and CDR2 is YYNGEE in the germline V gene. J was trimmed by 13 bases and V by 4 bases; bases with no gene match: 7. CDR3 length: 12 residues. For the CDR3, the DNA is TGTGCCAGCAGCCCGGGACAGGGGACTTCCACCTTC. Amino acid sequence: CASSPGQGTSTF.

The chain is built from TRBV2 and TRBJ1-5, with 7 bases matching TRBD1. The V segment lost 4 bases and the J segment 6 bases; nucleotides outside the gene matches: 12. The CDR3 runs 16 residues. Germline CDR1 SNHLY, CDR2 FYNNEI. CDR3 sequence (DNA): TGTGCCAGCAGTGGGCGGGACAGCCTATCGAGTCAGCCCCAGCATTTT. Protein: CASSGRDSLSSQPQHF.

The V gene is TRBV29-1, the J gene TRBJ2-7, with 7 bases matching TRBD1. The CDR3 spans 11 residues. CDR1 and CDR2 (germline): SQVTM, ANQGSEA. With V trimmed by 7 bases and J by 5 bases, 5 bases remained unmatched. The CDR3 loop reads CSASQGNEQYF. The DNA for the CDR3 is TGCAGCGCGTCACAGGGGAACGAGCAGTACTTC.

This clone is a singleton in its sample. V gene TRBV5-1 combines with J gene TRBJ2-7; TRBD1 aligns across 10 bases. Germline loops: CDR1 SGHRS, CDR2 YFSETQ. The CDR3 consists of 15 residues. With V trimmed by 7 bases and J by 1 base, 8 bases remained unmatched. CDR3 sequence reads: CASRQGALSSYEQYF. CDR3 coding DNA: TGCGCCAGCCGACAGGGGGCGCTATCTTCCTACGAGCAGTACTTC.

The chain links TRBV5-1 to TRBJ2-7; D ambiguous. Between the trimmed V and J ends, which lost 2 bases and 3 bases, there was a span of 12 bases. The CDR3 is 14 amino acids. From germline, CDR1 is SGHRS and CDR2 YFSETQ. CDR3 in DNA: TGCGCCAGCAGCTTCGACATGAAGAACTACGAGCAGTACTTC. Translated: CASSFDMKNYEQYF.

This clone has just a few counts. The CDR3 sequence: CSVGGRLADSSSYNEQFF. CDR3 bases: TGCAGCGTTGGAGGACGGCTAGCGGACTCGAGCTCCTACAATGAGCAGTTCTTC. The chain employs TRBV29-1 and TRBJ2-1, with TRBD2 matching over 7 bases. CDR1 and CDR2 (germline): SQVTM, ANQGSEA. J was trimmed by 0 bases and V by 4 bases; bases with no gene match: 15. CDR3 length: 18 residues.

The chain couples TRBV4-1 to TRBJ2-1, with 8 bases fitting TRBD2. J gave up 8 bases and V 8 bases, and 11 bases lay outside the gene matches. There are 14 residues in the CDR3. The germline CDR1 and CDR2 sequences are MGHRA and YSYEKL. This chain's CDR3 is CASASSGSIHEQFF. The DNA for the CDR3 is TGCGCCAGCGCTTCCAGCGGGAGCATCCATGAGCAGTTCTTC.

The rearrangement uses TRBV9 and TRBJ2-1; 9 nucleotides match TRBD2. J was trimmed by 11 bases and V by 0 bases; bases with no gene match: 3. The CDR3 totals 13 residues. Germline loops: CDR1 SGDLS, CDR2 YYNGEE. The CDR3 region is CASSVGLAGQQFF. CDR3 DNA sequence: TGTGCCAGCAGCGTAGGCCTAGCGGGGCAGCAGTTCTTC. Looking up the rest from reference TRBV9 and TRBJ2-1 gives the full variable domain: DSGVTQTPKHLITATGQRVTLRCSPRSGDLSVYWYQQSLDQGLQFLIQYYNGEERAKGNILERFSAQQFPDLHSELNLSSLELGDSALYFCASSVGLAGQQFFGPGTRLTVL.

The chain links TRBV28 to TRBJ1-1, with D uncertain. Per the germline V gene, CDR1 is MDHEN and CDR2 is SYDVKM. This CDR3 has 11 residues. The V gene lost 3 bases and the J gene lost 11 bases, with 10 bases spanning the gap. CDR3 residues: CASSFAQVAFF. The CDR3 DNA reads as TGTGCCAGCAGTTTTGCCCAGGTGGCTTTCTTT.

This chain links TRBV19 with TRBJ1-4; the D gene is possibly TRBD1 (6 bases). This CDR3 spans 16 amino acids. The V gene lost 5 bases and the J gene lost 4 bases, with 17 bases spanning the gap. CDR1 and CDR2 from the germline V gene are LNHDA and SQIVND (reference sequence). The CDR3 bases are TGTGCCAGTAGTTGGGGGCCAGGGTTGGGTAATGAAAAACTGTTTTTT. Protein product: CASSWGPGLGNEKLFF.

The table lists this clone with many counts. The CDR3 region has the DNA TGTGCCAGCAGCTTACAGAAACGCTACGAGCAGTACTTC. Translating gives CASSLQKRYEQYF. This sequence joins TRBV27 and TRBJ2-7; D remains ambiguous. Deletions cut 6 bases from V and 3 bases from J, with 12 bases between. Germline loops: CDR1 MNHEY, CDR2 SMNVEV (reference sequence). CDR3 length: 13 amino acids.

This chain uses TRBV28 with TRBJ2-1, with TRBD1 matching over 9 bases. The germline CDR1 and CDR2 sequences are MDHEN and SYDVKM. Germline trimming cut 6 bases from V and 0 bases from J; bases unmatched to any gene: 3. This CDR3 is built from 15 residues. CDR3 coding DNA: TGTGCCAGCAGCGGGACAGGGAGCTCCTACAATGAGCAGTTCTTC. It is translated as CASSGTGSSYNEQFF.

The chain recombines TRBV18 with TRBJ2-2; TRBD2 aligns across 13 bases. This CDR3 contains 19 residues. The ends lost 2 bases at V and 5 bases at J; junction bases unmatched: 11. Germline CDR1 and CDR2: KGHSH and LQKENI. The CDR3 reads CASSPFPAPGLAGTGELFF. The DNA for the CDR3 is TGTGCCAGCTCACCATTTCCAGCGCCGGGACTAGCGGGAACCGGGGAGCTGTTTTTT.

The chain carries TRBV18 and TRBJ2-7; either TRBD1 or TRBD2 may supply D (5 bases each). The CDR3 runs 15 residues. V was clipped by 1 base and J by 6 bases, with 16 bases between them. Germline V gene sequence: CDR1 KGHSH, CDR2 LQKENI. CDR3: CASSPRRGAGVEQYF. CDR3 sequence (DNA): TGTGCCAGCTCACCACGACGAGGGGCCGGTGTCGAGCAGTACTTC.

The chain employs TRBV2 and TRBJ2-1; TRBD2 might be the D (5 bases). Germline V CDR1 and CDR2: SNHLY, FYNNEI. The germline V and J ends were trimmed by 8 bases and 9 bases, with 17 bases remaining between them. The CDR3 runs to 13 residues. In DNA form, the CDR3 reads TGTGCCAGCTTTAGGAACGGGAACACTGAGCAGTTCTTC. Translated: CASFRNGNTEQFF.

This rearrangement joins TRBV7-2 to TRBJ2-3, with unresolved D. The germline V gene encodes CDR1 SGHTA and CDR2 FQGNSA. The CDR3 length is 12 residues. V lost 6 bases, J lost 6 bases, and 10 bases lay in between. The DNA for the CDR3 is TGTGCCAGCAGGACGGACGGGGATACGCAGTATTTT. Translation gives CASRTDGDTQYF. Variable domain in full (rest from reference TRBV7-2 and TRBJ2-3): GAGVSQSPSNKVTEKGKDVELRCDPISGHTALYWYRQSLGQGLEFLIYFQGNSAPDKSGLPSDRFSAERTGGSVSTLTIQRTQQEDSAVYLCASRTDGDTQYFGPGTRLTVL.

This clone was detected only once. The rearrangement uses TRBV15 and TRBJ1-2; D ambiguous. Deletions cut 5 bases from V and 7 bases from J, with 20 bases between. Germline loops: CDR1 LNHNV, CDR2 YYDKDF (reference sequence). The CDR3 spans 15 residues. The CDR3 bases are TGTGCCACCAGCCGCTATAGGACGGGAGTAAGTGGCTACACCTTC. Its protein is CATSRYRTGVSGYTF.

The rearrangement joins TRBV15 to TRBJ1-3; tentative D call: TRBD1 (5 bases). Germline CDR1 and CDR2: LNHNV and YYDKDF (reference sequence). This CDR3 has 17 residues. Trimming left V 1 base short and J 0 bases short, with 13 bases between. The CDR3 sequence: CATSRGGTVHSGNTIYF. In nucleotides, the CDR3 is TGTGCCACCAGCAGAGGAGGGACGGTACACTCTGGAAACACCATATATTTT.